The following is a T cell receptor beta chain sequence with its context. Its antigen remains unidentified. This specimen comes from a study of PD-1 blockade in mismatch repair-deficient tumors. As for the study in general: Patients had 12 mismatch repair-deficient cancer types, all previously treated and progressing. Findings and caveats of the study: Tumor-resident clones, often undetectable pretreatment in blood, expanded then contracted after pembrolizumab.

The repertoire was sequenced with immunoSEQ multiplex PCR; TCRdb's copy has only in-frame clones and lacks some. Here the sample spans around 49,000 clones, 77% being singletons. This CDR3 region has 15 residues. The V end lost 3 bases, the J end lost 5 bases, and 16 bases lay between the germline ends. CDR1 is MDHEN and CDR2 is SYDVKM in the germline V gene. All patients were mismatch repair deficient, assessed by either PCR or immunohistochemistry. The TCR-sequenced patients were a few responders to pembrolizumab. The receptor was derived from an adult with mismatch repair-deficient cancer. The chain recombines TRBV28 with TRBJ1-2; D is possibly TRBD1 (6 bases). The sample here was PBMCs, taken before pembrolizumab treatment. The CDR3 sequence is CASSFGQFMGYGYTF. CDR3 coding DNA: TGTGCCAGCAGTTTCGGACAGTTCATGGGGTATGGCTACACCTTC.